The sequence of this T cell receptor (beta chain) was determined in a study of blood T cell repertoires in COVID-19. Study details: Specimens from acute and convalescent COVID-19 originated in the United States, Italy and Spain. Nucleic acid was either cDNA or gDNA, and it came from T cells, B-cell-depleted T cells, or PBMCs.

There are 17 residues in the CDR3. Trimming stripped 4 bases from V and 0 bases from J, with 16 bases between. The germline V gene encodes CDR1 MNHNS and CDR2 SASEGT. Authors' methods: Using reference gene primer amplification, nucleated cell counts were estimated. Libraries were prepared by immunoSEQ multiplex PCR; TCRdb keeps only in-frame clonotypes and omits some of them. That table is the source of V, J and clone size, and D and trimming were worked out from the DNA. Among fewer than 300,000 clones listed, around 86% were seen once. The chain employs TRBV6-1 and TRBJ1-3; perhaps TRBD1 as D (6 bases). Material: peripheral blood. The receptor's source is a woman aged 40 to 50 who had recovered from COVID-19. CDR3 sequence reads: CASSAWARGGSGNTIYF. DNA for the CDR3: TGTGCCAGCAGTGCCTGGGCGAGGGGGGGCTCTGGAAACACCATATATTTT.